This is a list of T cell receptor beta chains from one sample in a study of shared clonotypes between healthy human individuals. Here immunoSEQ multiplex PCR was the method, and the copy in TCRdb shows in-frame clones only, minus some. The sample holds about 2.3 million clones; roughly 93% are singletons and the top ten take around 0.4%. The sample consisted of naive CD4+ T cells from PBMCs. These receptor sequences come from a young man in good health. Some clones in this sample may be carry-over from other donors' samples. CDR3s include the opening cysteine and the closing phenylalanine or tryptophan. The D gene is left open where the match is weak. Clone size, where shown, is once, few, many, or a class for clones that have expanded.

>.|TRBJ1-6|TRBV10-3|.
CAISGSSGSSPLHF
TGTGCCATCAGTGGATCGTCGGGGAGTTCACCCCTCCACTTT
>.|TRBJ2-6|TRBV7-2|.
CASSLAAGSGGANVLTF
TGTGCCAGCAGCTTAGCCGCCGGGAGTGGTGGGGCCAACGTCCTGACTTTC
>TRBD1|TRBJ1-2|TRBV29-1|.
CSVEGQGGYGYTF
TGCAGCGTTGAGGGGCAGGGGGGCTATGGCTACACCTTC
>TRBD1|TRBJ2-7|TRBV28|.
CASSHGFFGQGTYEQYF
TGTGCCAGCAGTCACGGGTTTTTTGGACAGGGGACCTACGAGCAGTACTTC
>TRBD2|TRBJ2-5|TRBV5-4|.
CASSLAIAGLGETQYF
TGTGCCAGCAGCTTGGCAATAGCGGGACTAGGAGAGACCCAGTACTTC
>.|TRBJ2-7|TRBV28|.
CASSFTAINSYEQYF
TGTGCCAGCAGTTTCACGGCCATCAATAGTTACGAGCAGTACTTC
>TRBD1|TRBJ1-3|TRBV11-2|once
CASRYTGAGNTIYF
TGTGCCAGCAGGTACACAGGGGCTGGAAACACCATATATTTT
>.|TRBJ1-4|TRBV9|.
CASSFGPSNEKLFF
TGTGCCAGCAGCTTCGGACCTTCAAATGAAAAACTGTTTTTT
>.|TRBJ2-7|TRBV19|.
CASSGTAFIKQYF
TGTGCCAGCTCCGGGACCGCTTTTATAAAGCAGTACTTC
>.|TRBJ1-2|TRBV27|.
CASSLQPRIYGYTF
TGTGCCAGCAGTTTACAGCCCAGAATCTATGGCTACACCTTC
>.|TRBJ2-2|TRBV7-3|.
CASSPIPAGQGTGELFF
TGTGCCAGCAGCCCGATTCCCGCAGGACAAGGCACCGGGGAGCTGTTTTTT
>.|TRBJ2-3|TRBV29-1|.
CSVEGGPGSTDTQYF
TGCAGCGTTGAAGGGGGTCCGGGAAGCACAGATACGCAGTATTTT
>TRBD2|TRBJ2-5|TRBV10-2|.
CASSELSGRASETQYF
TGCGCCAGCAGTGAGCTTAGCGGGAGGGCCTCAGAGACCCAGTACTTC
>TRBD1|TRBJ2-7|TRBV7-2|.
CASSDRDSYGEQYF
TGTGCCAGCAGCGACCGGGACAGTTATGGCGAGCAGTACTTC
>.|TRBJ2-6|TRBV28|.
CASRRSGSRSGANVLTF
TGTGCCAGCCGACGGTCAGGTAGCCGCTCTGGGGCCAACGTCCTGACTTTC
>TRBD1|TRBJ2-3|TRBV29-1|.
CSATGGRSTDTQYF
TGCAGCGCTACAGGGGGGAGAAGCACAGATACGCAGTATTTT
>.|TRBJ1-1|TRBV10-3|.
CAIRDWGDTEAFF
TGTGCCATCAGAGACTGGGGGGACACTGAAGCTTTCTTT
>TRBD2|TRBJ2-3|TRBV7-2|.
CASSLVGGGTDTQYF
TGTGCCAGCAGCTTAGTGGGCGGGGGGACAGATACGCAGTATTTT
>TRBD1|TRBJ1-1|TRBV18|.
CASSQTNRGLGTEAFF
TGTGCCAGCTCACAAACAAACAGGGGCTTGGGCACTGAAGCTTTCTTT
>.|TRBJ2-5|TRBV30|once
CAWSTLWGGETQYF
TGTGCCTGGAGTACCCTATGGGGAGGAGAGACCCAGTACTTC
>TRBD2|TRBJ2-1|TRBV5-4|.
CASSRLAGEQFF
TGTGCCAGCAGTAGACTAGCGGGGGAGCAGTTCTTC
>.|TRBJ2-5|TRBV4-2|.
CASSQDTGPWETQYF
TGTGCCAGCAGCCAAGATACAGGTCCCTGGGAGACCCAGTACTTC
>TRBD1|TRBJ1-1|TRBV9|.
CASSMGQGATEAFF
TGTGCCAGCAGCATGGGACAGGGAGCCACTGAAGCTTTCTTT
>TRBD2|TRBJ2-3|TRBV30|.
CAMEPAGGPKYF
TGTGCCATGGAGCCGGCGGGAGGGCCAAAGTATTTT
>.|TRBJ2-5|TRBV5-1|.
CASWDRRYQETQYF
TGCGCCAGTTGGGACCGTAGGTACCAAGAGACCCAGTACTTC
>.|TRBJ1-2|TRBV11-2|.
CASSLADITGYTF
TGTGCCAGCAGCTTAGCTGACATTACGGGCTACACCTTC
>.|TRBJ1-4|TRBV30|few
CAWSINRAMERLFF
TGTGCCTGGAGTATCAACAGGGCTATGGAAAGACTGTTTTTT
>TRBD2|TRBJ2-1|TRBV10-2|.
CASSEDTGTSGRYNEQFF
TGCGCCAGCAGTGAGGACACAGGGACTAGCGGGAGGTACAATGAGCAGTTCTTC
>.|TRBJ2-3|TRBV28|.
CASTPFRGLRGAGGTPTDTQYF
TGTGCCAGCACCCCTTTTCGGGGGCTGAGGGGAGCGGGCGGGACCCCCACAGATACGCAGTATTTT